The sequence of this T cell receptor beta chain was determined in a study of T cells after yellow fever vaccination. Conversion of TCR transcripts into cDNA relied on 5'RACE template switching, which added a universal primer site and UMIs. TCRdb used MiXCR to reprocess the 5' RACE reads, holding one entry per CDR3 protein. This sample yields about 330,000 distinct CDR3 sequences, of which about 6.6% are seen a single time; roughly 19% belongs to the top ten. CDR1 is LGHDT and CDR2 is YNNKEL in the germline V gene (reference sequence). The CDR3 totals 15 residues. Deletions cut 6 bases from V and 1 base from J, with 13 bases between. Whole-study findings and limits: Clones that expanded after primary vaccination mostly reappeared after the booster (around 96% CD4, 75% to 90% CD8). Contaminating bulk clonotypes could be abundant in FACS-sorted repertoires.

This clonotype appeared many times. Its cognate antigen is unknown. The genes are TRBV3-1 and TRBJ2-1, with D tentatively TRBD1 (6 bases). The sample was PBMCs, taken roughly seven weeks after the first yellow fever vaccination. This receptor was obtained from a man between 18 and 29 years old who received the YFV17D yellow fever vaccine. The CDR3 loop is CASRDTGKSYNEQFF. The CDR3 region has the DNA TGTGCCAGCAGGGACACAGGGAAATCCTACAATGAGCAGTTCTTC.